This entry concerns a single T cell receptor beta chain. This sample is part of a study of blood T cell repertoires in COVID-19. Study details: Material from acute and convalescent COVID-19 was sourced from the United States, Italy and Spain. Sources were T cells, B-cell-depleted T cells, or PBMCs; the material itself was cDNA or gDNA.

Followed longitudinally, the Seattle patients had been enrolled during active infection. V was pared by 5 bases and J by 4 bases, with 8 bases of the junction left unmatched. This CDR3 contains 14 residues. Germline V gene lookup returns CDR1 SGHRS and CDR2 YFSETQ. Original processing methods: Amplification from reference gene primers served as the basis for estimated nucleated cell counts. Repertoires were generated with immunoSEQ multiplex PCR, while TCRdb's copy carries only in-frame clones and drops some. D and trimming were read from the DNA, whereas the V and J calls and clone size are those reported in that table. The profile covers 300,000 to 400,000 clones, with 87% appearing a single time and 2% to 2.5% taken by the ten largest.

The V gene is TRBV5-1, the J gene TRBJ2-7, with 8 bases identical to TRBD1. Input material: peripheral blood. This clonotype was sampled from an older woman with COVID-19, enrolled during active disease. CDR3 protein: CASSVSGGAYEQYF. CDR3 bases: TGCGCCAGCAGTGTTTCAGGGGGCGCGTACGAGCAGTACTTC.